Listed below are T cell receptor beta chains from one sample, sequenced in a study of breast tumors, draining lymph nodes, adjacent tissues. MiXCR, run by TCRdb on the multiplex PCR reads, gives a single entry per CDR3 protein. This table holds about 9,600 distinct CDR3 sequences, about 42% found once. The specimen sequenced was tumor-adjacent breast tissue. The origin of the receptors is a female donor with breast cancer. Some clones in this sample may be carry-over from other donors' samples. CDR3s include the opening cysteine and the closing phenylalanine or tryptophan. D genes are given only for firm matches. Size is omitted from some rows. Given values are once, few, many or a class for expanded clones.

>TRBV11-3|many|TRBJ2-2|TRBD2
TGTGCCAGCAGCTTGTCTAGCGGGAGGGCCACCGGGGAGCTGTTTTTT
CASSLSSGRATGELFF
>TRBV5-6|many|TRBJ2-2|NA
TGTGCCAGCAGCCTCCAGCCAGAGAACACCGGGGAGCTGTTTTTT
CASSLQPENTGELFF
>TRBV24-1|medium-sized|TRBJ2-7|TRBD2
TGTGCCACCAGTGATTTCAGTGGGACTAGCGTTACCTACGAGCAGTACTTC
CATSDFSGTSVTYEQYF
>TRBV4-1|once|TRBJ2-1|NA
TGCGCCACCAGTACGCTATTTTACAATGAGCAGTTCTTC
CATSTLFYNEQFF
>TRBV11-3|medium-sized|TRBJ2-7|NA
TGTGCCAGCAGCTTTGGTCAGGGGCAGGGTGTTGACGAGCAGTACTTC
CASSFGQGQGVDEQYF
>TRBV30|few|TRBJ1-1|TRBD1
TGTGCCTGGAGTACAACAGGGGCCTGGAACACTGAAGCTTTCTTT
CAWSTTGAWNTEAFF
>TRBV7-3|NA|TRBJ2-3|TRBD2
TGTGCCAGCAGCTACCTGACTAGCGGGGATCTAGATACGCAGTATTTT
CASSYLTSGDLDTQYF
>TRBV12-3/TRBV12-4|NA|TRBJ1-2|NA
TGTGCCAGCAGTCCCGGGACGGGGACCTCTGGCTACACCTTC
CASSPGTGTSGYTF
>TRBV3-1|many|TRBJ1-3|TRBD1
TGTGCCAGCAGCCCTCGGGGACAGCTCTCTGGAAACACCATATATTTT
CASSPRGQLSGNTIYF
>TRBV5-4|medium-sized|TRBJ1-6|NA
TGTGCCAGCAGCTTACAGAATTCACCCCTCCACTTT
CASSLQNSPLHF
>TRBV5-5|medium-sized|TRBJ2-7|TRBD1
TGTGCCAGCAGCCCGACAGGGTCCTCCTACGAGCAGTACTTC
CASSPTGSSYEQYF
>TRBV5-6|NA|TRBJ2-7|TRBD2
TGTGCCAGCAGCTCTGTGGGACTAGCGCCCTACGAGCAGTACTTC
CASSSVGLAPYEQYF
>TRBV20-1|NA|TRBJ2-3|NA
TGCAGTGCTAGAGATGAAGTCGCAGATACGCAGTATTTT
CSARDEVADTQYF
>TRBV12-3/TRBV12-4|many|TRBJ2-3|NA
TGTGCCAGCAGTTTGACTCTTCTCACAGATACGCAGTATTTT
CASSLTLLTDTQYF
>TRBV7-9|NA|TRBJ2-5|NA
TGTGCCAGCAGCTTATCGATAGGGGCCCAAGAGACCCAGTACTTC
CASSLSIGAQETQYF
>TRBV18|NA|TRBJ1-1|TRBD1
TGTGCCAGCTCACCGATGACAGGGGGCGCCGAAGCTTTCTTT
CASSPMTGGAEAFF
>TRBV7-8|medium-sized|TRBJ2-5|NA
TGTGCCAGCAGCCAAACGGAAACCGGCCCGGAACAAGAGACCCAGTACTTC
CASSQTETGPEQETQYF
>TRBV6-1|many|TRBJ2-1|NA
TGTGCCAGCAGTGAAGCGAAGTATGAGCAGTTCTTC
CASSEAKYEQFF
>TRBV30|medium-sized|TRBJ2-7|NA
TGTGCCTGGAGTAGGCCCGGGGCACTCGGCGAGCAGTACTTC
CAWSRPGALGEQYF
>TRBV10-2|NA|TRBJ2-1|NA
TGCGCCAGCCGGGCCGACAGATACTACAATGAGCAGTTCTTC
CASRADRYYNEQFF
>TRBV3-1|many|TRBJ1-6|NA
TGTGCCAGCAGCCTTCAGGGGAATTCACCCCTCCACTTT
CASSLQGNSPLHF
>TRBV5-1|NA|TRBJ2-3|NA
TGCGCCAGCAGCTCCGCTAGCACAGATGCGCTGTATTTT
CASSSASTDALYF
>TRBV2|NA|TRBJ2-7|TRBD2
TGTGCCAGCAGTGAGTCTAGCGGGAGGGCCGGCGAGCAGTACTTC
CASSESSGRAGEQYF
>TRBV6-6|many|TRBJ2-1|NA
TGTGCCAGCAGCAAGGGGGGAGGAGGTTCCTACAATGAGCAGTTCTTC
CASSKGGGGSYNEQFF
>TRBV5-8|NA|TRBJ1-1|TRBD1
TGTGCCAGCAGTCGGACAGGGAACACTGAAGCTTTCTTT
CASSRTGNTEAFF
>TRBV29-1|medium-sized|TRBJ1-3|NA
TGCAGCGTTAAGGTGACAGGACACCAATACCCCTCTGGAAACACCATATATTTT
CSVKVTGHQYPSGNTIYF
>TRBV5-6|NA|TRBJ2-1|TRBD2
TGTGCCAGCAGCTTGAGGTGGACTAGCGGACACAATGAGCAGTTCTTC
CASSLRWTSGHNEQFF
>TRBV6-1|medium-sized|TRBJ2-5|NA
TGTGCCAGCAGTGAAGGGTCCCTAGAGACCCAGTACTTC
CASSEGSLETQYF
>TRBV2|NA|TRBJ2-7|NA
TGTGCCAGCAGTGAAGTACCGGGGGCCTACGAGCAGTACTTC
CASSEVPGAYEQYF
>TRBV25-1|once|TRBJ2-3|NA
TGTGCCAGCAGTGACACCCCCACAGATACGCAGTATTTT
CASSDTPTDTQYF
>TRBV11-2|NA|TRBJ2-3|NA
TGTGCCAGCAGCTTAATCGCCGCTGGAGATACGCAGTATTTT
CASSLIAAGDTQYF
>TRBV19|many|TRBJ1-5|NA
TGTGCCAGTAGTATAGACAGTTCTGTGCAGCCCCAGCATTTT
CASSIDSSVQPQHF
>TRBV2|NA|TRBJ2-3|TRBD2
TGTGCCAGCGTTAGCGGGAGGGCTCCAGATACGCAGTATTTT
CASVSGRAPDTQYF